Presented here are 10 T cell receptor beta chains from one specimen sequenced in a study of T cells expressing NK-cell markers. TCRdb re-called the 5' RACE reads and shows each CDR3 protein once, DNA omitted. The table lists some 150,000 distinct CDR3 sequences. The sequenced sample consisted of blood T cells: a sorted CD56 or NKG2C T cell subset, CD4+ or CD8+ T cells, or bulk PBMC T cells (not recorded which). These receptors were collected from a man aged 18 to 35 in good health.

This chain joins TRBV5-1 and TRBJ2-1; TCRdb's D call of TRBD1 is untestable without DNA. There are 15 residues in the CDR3. Germline CDR1 is SGHRS and CDR2 is YFSETQ. The CDR3 reads CASSTGQGPYNEQFF.

The V call is TRBV5-1, the J call TRBJ2-1. In germline, CDR1 is SGHRS, CDR2 YFSETQ. The CDR3 runs 13 residues. The CDR3 loop is CASSLGGAYEQFF.

The chain uses TRBV19 and TRBJ1-1; TCRdb's D call, TRBD1, is unchecked because there is no DNA. CDR1 is LNHDA and CDR2 is SQIVND in the germline V gene (reference sequence). The CDR3 extends over 15 amino acids. The CDR3 loop is CASSVGQHMNTEAFF.

V is TRBV12-3 or TRBV12-4 and J is TRBJ2-2; TCRdb reports TRBD1, a call that lacks DNA to check it against. The CDR3 spans 12 residues. The CDR3 loop reads CASTRAPGELFF.

The J gene is TRBJ1-1, the V gene TRBV5-5; the D call from TCRdb, TRBD1, cannot be confirmed without DNA. This CDR3 is built from 13 residues. Germline values: CDR1 SGHKS, CDR2 YYEKEE (reference sequence). CDR3 in amino acids: CASSPPTGLEAFF.

The chain recombines TRBV24-1 with TRBJ2-2; TCRdb returns TRBD1, unconfirmable since there is no DNA. Germline CDR1 reads KGHDR; CDR2 reads SFDVKD. The CDR3 is 15 residues long. CDR3 sequence reads: CATSQDQGNTGELFF.

V and J are TRBV19 and TRBJ2-6. CDR3 length equals 12 residues. Germline CDR1 LNHDA, CDR2 SQIVND (reference sequence). The chain's CDR3 is CASRLGANVLTF.

This chain connects TRBV28 to TRBJ2-7; TCRdb's assignment of TRBD2 cannot be checked, as there is no DNA. CDR1 is MDHEN and CDR2 is SYDVKM in the germline V gene. The CDR3 has 15 residues. Here the CDR3 reads CASSITSGTTYEQYF.

V gene TRBV20-1 combines with J gene TRBJ2-1; TCRdb selects TRBD2, and the lack of DNA leaves this call unchecked. Germline lookup yields CDR1 DFQATT and CDR2 SNEGSKA (reference sequence). This CDR3 is 16 amino acids long. Here the CDR3 reads CSARDRGRRDYNEQFF.

This sequence joins TRBV7-9 and TRBJ2-1; as DNA is missing, the TRBD2 call by TCRdb cannot be tested. CDR1 and CDR2 (germline): SEHNR, FQNEAQ (reference sequence). The CDR3 covers 15 residues. The CDR3 sequence: CASSQSGRTNNEQFF.